This T cell receptor beta chain was sequenced in a study of Graves' ophthalmopathy and Graves' hyperthyroidism. For repertoire sequencing, the TCR beta CDR3 regions were amplified from RNA transcripts. RT-PCR with HTBI primers came first, then second-round multiplex PCR. One entry per CDR3 protein results from TCRdb running MiXCR on the multiplex PCR reads. Altogether fewer than 600,000 distinct CDR3 sequences are present, 13% to 15% being singletons, with the ten largest covering 9.8%. This clonotype appeared many times. The antigen remains undetermined. Study-wide findings and caveats: Ophthalmopathy cases were distinguished from stable hyperthyroidism by a 13-signature model, reaching 85% to 90% sensitivity and around 77% specificity. Blood also contained most of the expanded thyroid clonotypes above 0.001 frequency.

A volume of 10 ml of fresh peripheral blood supplied the PBMCs. V lost 3 bases and J 0 bases, leaving 13 bases between the germline ends. Germline CDR1 is SGHRS and CDR2 is YFSETQ. The CDR3 has 15 amino acids. The sequenced material came from blood. The V and J genes are TRBV5-1 and TRBJ2-7; D gene unclear. The clonotype comes from a woman aged 30 to 39 with Graves' ophthalmopathy. CDR3 nucleotide sequence: TGCGCCAGCAGCTCCTATGCCGGGTCCTCCTACGAGCAGTACTTC. Protein sequence: CASSSYAGSSYEQYF. Full variable domain (outside the CDR3, taken from reference TRBV5-1 and TRBJ2-7): KAGVTQTPRYLIKTRGQQVTLSCSPISGHRSVSWYQQTPGQGLQFLFEYFSETQRNKGNFPGRFSGRQFSNSRSEMNVSTLELGDSALYLCASSSYAGSSYEQYFGPGTRLTVT.